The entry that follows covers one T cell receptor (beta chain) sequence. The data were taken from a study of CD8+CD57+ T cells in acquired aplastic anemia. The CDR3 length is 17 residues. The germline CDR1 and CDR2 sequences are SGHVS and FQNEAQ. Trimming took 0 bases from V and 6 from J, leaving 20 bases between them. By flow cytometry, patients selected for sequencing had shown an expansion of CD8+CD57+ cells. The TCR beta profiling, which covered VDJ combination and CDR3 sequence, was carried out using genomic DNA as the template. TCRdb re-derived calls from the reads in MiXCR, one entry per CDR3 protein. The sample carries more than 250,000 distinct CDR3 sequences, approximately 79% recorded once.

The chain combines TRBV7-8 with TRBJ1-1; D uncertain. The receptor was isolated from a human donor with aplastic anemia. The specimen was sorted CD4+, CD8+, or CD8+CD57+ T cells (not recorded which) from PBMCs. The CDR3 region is CASSLAGGPEGNSEAFF. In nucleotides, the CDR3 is TGTGCCAGCAGCTTAGCGGGAGGACCCGAAGGAAACTCTGAAGCTTTCTTT.